This is a list of T cell receptor beta chains from one sample in a study of blood T cell repertoires in COVID-19. Generated by immunoSEQ multiplex PCR, the TCRdb table keeps only in-frame clones and is missing some. Among more than 200,000 clones listed, 75% to 90% were seen once. Sequences were obtained from PBMCs or T cells enriched from blood (not recorded which). The receptor source for this set is a woman younger than 45 who had recovered from COVID-19. Both conserved end residues are part of each CDR3. A D gene is named only where the DNA matches it firmly. Size values are once, few and many counts, or a class for expanded clones, and some rows have none.

TGTGCCAGCAGGGGGCAGGGAAGAACTGAAGCTTTCTTT CASRGQGRTEAFF TRBV28 NA TRBJ1-1 NA
TGTGCCATGGAAGAACGGGAGGGGACCGGGGAGCTGTTTTTT CAMEEREGTGELFF TRBV10-3 TRBD2 TRBJ2-2 once
TGTGCCAGCAGCGTAGGAGCGGGAAGCTCCTACGAGCAGTACTTC CASSVGAGSSYEQYF TRBV9 TRBD2 TRBJ2-7 NA
TGTGCCAGCAGCAAATCGTCATGGGGCATAGCCGGGGAGCTGTTTTTT CASSKSSWGIAGELFF TRBV7-2 NA TRBJ2-2 NA
TGTGCCAGCAGCCGGAGAAGCGGGAGCTTTGGGGAAGAGACCCAGTACTTC CASSRRSGSFGEETQYF TRBV7-2 TRBD2 TRBJ2-5 NA
TGTGCCAGCAGGCAGCGGGAGGGCACCTACAATGAGCAGTTCTTC CASRQREGTYNEQFF TRBV28 TRBD2 TRBJ2-1 NA
TGTGCCAGCAGGCAGGGTTACGAGCAGTACTTC CASRQGYEQYF TRBV27 NA TRBJ2-7 NA
TGTGCCAGCGAGGAAGATAGCAATCAGCCCCAGCATTTT CASEEDSNQPQHF TRBV28 NA TRBJ1-5 NA
TGTGCCAGCAGCCGGGACAGGGAACAAGAGACCCAGTACTTC CASSRDREQETQYF TRBV11-2 TRBD1 TRBJ2-5 NA
TGTGCCAGCAGCGCCCCCCAGGGAAATGGCAATGGCTACACCTTC CASSAPQGNGNGYTF TRBV7-2 NA TRBJ1-2 NA
TGTGCCAGCAGCCCGCAGCACAGGGATACCGGGGAGCTGTTTTTT CASSPQHRDTGELFF TRBV7-8 NA TRBJ2-2 NA
TGCACCAGCACCTTCGGACTAGCGGGGCACCCTTCCTACGAGCAGTACTTC CTSTFGLAGHPSYEQYF TRBV1 NA TRBJ2-7 NA
TGTGCCAGCAGCTTCTCCAGGGTAGGTGGTGAAGCTTTCTTT CASSFSRVGGEAFF TRBV5-4 NA TRBJ1-1 NA
TGTGCCAGCAGTGAGACAGGGGCTTACGAGCAGTACTTC CASSETGAYEQYF TRBV28 TRBD1 TRBJ2-7 once
TGTGCCAGCAGTTACCGGGACAGGGGACACAATGAGCAGTTCTTC CASSYRDRGHNEQFF TRBV7-9 TRBD1 TRBJ2-1 NA
TGTGCCAGCAGCGAGCGGAACAATAATGAAAAACTGTTTTTT CASSERNNNEKLFF TRBV7-4 NA TRBJ1-4 NA
TGTGCCAGCTTATCCGACAGGGGCTCTGGCTACACCTTC CASLSDRGSGYTF TRBV6-9 TRBD1 TRBJ1-2 few
TGTGCCAGCACAATTATGACAGGGGGCTGGGGCGAGCAGTACTTC CASTIMTGGWGEQYF TRBV28 TRBD1 TRBJ2-7 NA
TGCGCCAGCAGCCAAGGTATGAGAAACTCCTACGAGCAGTACTTC CASSQGMRNSYEQYF TRBV4-3 NA TRBJ2-7 once
TGTGCCAGCAGCCAAGATGGGCAGAGCCACACTGAAGCTTTCTTT CASSQDGQSHTEAFF TRBV3-1/TRBV3-2 NA TRBJ1-1 NA
TGCGCCAGCAGCCACGACAGGTCTGGCAATCAGCCCCAGCATTTT CASSHDRSGNQPQHF TRBV4-3 NA TRBJ1-5 NA
TGTGCCAGCAGCTTAGACCGACTAGGTGGGAGGCCAACCTACGAGCAGTACTTC CASSLDRLGGRPTYEQYF TRBV11-2 NA TRBJ2-7 NA
TGTGCCAGCAGTCCCTCGGGGATCTGGTCCACTGAAGCTTTCTTT CASSPSGIWSTEAFF TRBV28 NA TRBJ1-1 NA
TGTGCCAGCAGCTCTGGGACAGCGTTAAGGAGAAACACCATATATTTT CASSSGTALRRNTIYF TRBV9 TRBD1 TRBJ1-3 few